This TCR beta chain was recorded in a study of regulatory dendritic cells for organ transplantation. Findings and caveats of the study: Naive T cells showed high diversity, memory cells less, memory CD8+ least.

Germline V gene sequence: CDR1 MNHEY, CDR2 SMNVEV (reference sequence). This CDR3 is 12 amino acids long. V lost 6 bases and J lost 4, with 9 bases in between. Note on this clone: Antigen specificity is unknown.

The protocol was immunoSEQ multiplex PCR, while the TCRdb copy is restricted to in-frame clones and leaves out a portion. The sample has about 38,000 clones, around 90% seen once. This sequence joins TRBV27 and TRBJ1-1; perhaps TRBD1 as D (5 bases). The sequencing input was naive CD8+ T cells from blood. Subset denoted: CD45RA+ naive T cells. The clonotype originates from a human donor in good health. This chain's CDR3 is CASRGDVTEAFF. The CDR3 region has the DNA TGTGCCAGCAGGGGGGACGTCACTGAAGCTTTCTTT.